This passage covers 25 T cell receptor beta chains from one sample sequenced in a study of blood T cells in healthy people across ages. Alongside a J-beta primer mix, a sample-barcoded 5' primer served in a second PCR lasting about 7 to 12 cycles. TCRdb reanalysed the 5' RACE reads using MiXCR and keeps one entry per CDR3 protein. The sample holds just under 900,000 distinct CDR3 sequences, less than 35% seen once. The sample taken for sequencing was blood. Receptor source: a woman aged 80 or older in good health.

To note about this clonotype: Since a much larger clone is just one base distant, this may be a read error. The rearrangement joins TRBV7-2 to TRBJ2-4, with D unresolved. V gave up 1 base and J gave up 13 bases, with 20 bases separating them. The CDR3 sequence is 15 residues long. Germline assignment: CDR1 SGHTA and CDR2 FQGNSA. The CDR3 protein is CASSLGLSRYNEQYF. In nucleotides, the CDR3 is TGTGCCAGCAGCTTAGGTCTAAGCAGGTACAATGAGCAGTACTTC.

This rearrangement joins TRBV27 to TRBJ2-7; 11 nucleotides agree with TRBD2. CDR1 and CDR2 from the germline V gene are MNHEY and SMNVEV (reference sequence). The CDR3 is made up of 15 amino acids. The J segment lost 0 bases and the V segment lost 6 bases, leaving 4 bases of the junction unmatched. In nucleotides, the CDR3 is TGTGCCAGCAGGACTAGCGGGGAAACCTCCTACGAGCAGTACTTC. Its protein is CASRTSGETSYEQYF.

This clonotype has at least ten counts. V gene TRBV7-2 combines with J gene TRBJ2-3; D remains ambiguous. V shed 2 bases and J shed 6 bases, with 9 bases lying between them. Looked up from germline, CDR1 is SGHTA and CDR2 is FQGNSA. The CDR3 consists of 13 residues. The CDR3 DNA reads as TGTGCCAGCAGCTTACTTATGGTGGATACGCAGTATTTT. Its protein product is CASSLLMVDTQYF.

This clonotype appeared a few times. V is TRBV7-2 and J is TRBJ2-4; 11 bases map to TRBD2. The CDR3 contains 11 residues. CDR1 SGHTA and CDR2 FQGNSA come from the germline V gene. V lost 10 bases and J lost 13; bases outside the gene matches: 6. CDR3 DNA: TGTGCCACCAAACTAGCGGGGGTACAGTACTTC. It encodes CATKLAGVQYF.

There are a few counts of this clonotype. The chain employs TRBV7-2 and TRBJ1-2, with D possibly matching TRBD1 (6 bases). This CDR3 comprises 12 residues. Germline V gene lookup returns CDR1 SGHTA and CDR2 FQGNSA. Trimming cost V 8 bases and J 8 bases, with 15 bases left between them. CDR3 sequence (DNA): TGTGCCAGCCTCAGCCGGGGGGCCGGCTACACCTTC. As protein: CASLSRGAGYTF.

In regard to this clonotype: Just one base apart from a much larger clone, this may be a read error. The rearrangement uses TRBV24-1 and TRBJ2-3; 7 bases are a match to TRBD1. CDR1 and CDR2 (germline): KGHDR, SFDVKD. The length of the CDR3 is 15 residues. CDR3 nucleotides: TGTACCACCAGTGGCTGGGACAGATTCACAGATACGCAGTATTTT. It yields the protein CTTSGWDRFTDTQYF.

The rearrangement joins TRBV20-1 to TRBJ2-2, with 9 bases that match TRBD2. CDR1 is DFQATT, CDR2 SNEGSKA, per germline (reference sequence). The CDR3 runs 15 residues. J gave up 3 bases and V 5 bases, and 7 bases lay outside the gene matches. The CDR3 nucleotides read TGCAGTGCTCCGGTAAAGCGGGGGGACACCGGGGAGCTGTTTTTT. Its protein product is CSAPVKRGDTGELFF.

The gene calls are TRBV10-3 and TRBJ1-2; 9 bases are shared with TRBD1. CDR1 is ENHRY, CDR2 SYGVKD, per germline. J gave up 4 bases and V 6 bases, and 6 bases lay outside the gene matches. This CDR3 region has 14 residues. CDR3 protein: CAISQGQGSYGYTF. CDR3 nucleotides: TGTGCCATCAGCCAGGGACAGGGAAGCTATGGCTACACCTTC.

V and J are TRBV20-1 and TRBJ2-3, with 14 bases fitting TRBD2. Germline CDR1 and CDR2: DFQATT and SNEGSKA (reference sequence). The trim removed 3 bases at V and 4 bases at J, leaving 3 bases unmatched. The CDR3 contains 15 residues. CDR3 residues: CSARTSGGAADTQYF. CDR3 coding DNA: TGCAGTGCTAGGACTAGCGGGGGGGCGGCAGATACGCAGTATTTT.

In this sample, this clonotype turned up many times. The V and J genes are TRBV2 and TRBJ2-3; TRBD1 matches at 10 bases. Trimming took 6 bases from V and 3 from J; bases not matched to a gene: 9. CDR3 size: 16 residues. Germline values: CDR1 SNHLY, CDR2 FYNNEI. CDR3: CASSPLSGQGTDTQYF. CDR3 DNA sequence: TGTGCCAGCAGCCCCCTCTCGGGACAGGGGACAGATACGCAGTATTTT.

This sequence joins TRBV10-3 and TRBJ1-1, with a possible D match to TRBD1 (6 bases). In germline, CDR1 is ENHRY, CDR2 SYGVKD. V lost 10 bases and J 2 bases, leaving 17 bases between the germline ends. The CDR3 runs to 14 residues. Written as DNA, the CDR3 is TGTGCCACCGCGTCGGGGGCCCCTAACACTGAAGCTTTCTTT. The encoded protein is CATASGAPNTEAFF.

As concerns this clonotype: This could be a read error, since a much larger clone is one nucleotide away. The chain employs TRBV5-5 and TRBJ2-5, with D possibly matching TRBD1 (6 bases). Trimming removed 3 bases at V and 11 bases at J, with 17 bases between. The CDR3 covers 13 residues. Germline loops: CDR1 SGHKS, CDR2 YYEKEE (reference sequence). CDR3 coding DNA: TGTGCCAGCAGCTCGCGCCAGGGGTATGAGCAGTACTTC. Its protein product is CASSSRQGYEQYF. The full variable domain, completed using reference TRBV5-5 and TRBJ2-5, is DAGVTQSPTHLIKTRGQQVTLRCSPISGHKSVSWYQQVLGQGPQFIFQYYEKEERGRGNFPDRFSARQFPNYSSELNVNALLLGDSALYLCASSSRQGYEQYFGPGTRLLVL.

Worth noting for this clonotype: This could be a read error, since a much larger clone is one nucleotide away. The chain uses TRBV6-2 or TRBV6-3 and TRBJ2-5; weak D call: TRBD2 (6 bases). Germline assignment: CDR1 MNHEY and CDR2 SVGEGT. The CDR3 runs to 13 residues. The chain's CDR3 is CASRYWRGREQYF. CDR3 coding DNA: TGTGCCAGCAGGTACTGGCGGGGCCGGGAGCAGTACTTC.

The chain has TRBV10-3 and TRBJ2-4; D gene uncertain. The J call is uncertain, as TRBJ2-5 better fits the DNA end. Germline CDR1 reads ENHRY; CDR2 reads SYGVKD. This CDR3 region has 12 residues. The CDR3 region is CASGPQAETQYF. The CDR3 bases are TGTGCCAGCGGACCCCAGGCTGAGACCCAGTACTTC.

CDR3 nucleotide sequence: TGTGCCTGGAGTGTAGGTGGCAGCACCTACGAGCAGTACTTC. Its protein product is CAWSVGGSTYEQYF. The J gene is TRBJ2-7, the V gene TRBV30; D is unresolved. This CDR3 spans 14 amino acids. The germline V gene encodes CDR1 GTSNPN and CDR2 SVGIG (reference sequence). Between the trimmed V and J ends, which lost 0 bases and 2 bases, there was a span of 11 bases.

This clonotype has a handful of counts. J is TRBJ2-1 and V is TRBV2, with D possibly TRBD1 on 6 matching bases. This CDR3 comprises 18 residues. Per the germline V gene, CDR1 is SNHLY and CDR2 is FYNNEI. V lost 5 bases and J lost 3, with 23 bases in between. CDR3 DNA sequence: TGTGCCAGCAGTTCCTACAGGGATCAAAGTATCCTCTACAATGAGCAGTTCTTC. Its protein is CASSSYRDQSILYNEQFF. Full variable domain (rest looked up from reference TRBV2 and TRBJ2-1): EPEVTQTPSHQVTQMGQEVILRCVPISNHLYFYWYRQILGQKVEFLVSFYNNEISEKSEIFDDQFSVERPDGSNFTLKIRSTKLEDSAMYFCASSSYRDQSILYNEQFFGPGTRLTVL.

This clonotype turned up a few times. A much bigger clone sits one base away, suggesting this may be a read error. The chain is built from TRBV5-1 and TRBJ2-7; D possibly matches TRBD1 or TRBD2 (5 bases each). V dropped 3 bases and J dropped 5 bases, with 15 bases sitting between them. CDR1 SGHRS and CDR2 YFSETQ come from the germline V gene. This CDR3 is 14 amino acids long. The CDR3 nucleotides read TGCGCCAGCAGCTGGGTTGGGACGGAGAACGAGCAGTACTTC. Its protein product is CASSWVGTENEQYF.

Concerning this clonotype itself: It may be a read error: a sequence one base away is much more abundant. The chain recombines TRBV20-1 with TRBJ2-5; D not resolved. The CDR3 totals 11 residues. Trimming cost V 6 bases and J 11 bases, with 16 bases left between them. In germline, CDR1 is DFQATT, CDR2 SNEGSKA (reference sequence). The CDR3, as DNA: TGCAGTGCAGGCAGGTACAATGAGCAGTACTTC. Its protein product is CSAGRYNEQYF.

This clonotype occurred many times. The V gene is TRBV20-1, the J gene TRBJ2-4; D is perhaps TRBD1 or TRBD2 (5 bases each). CDR1 and CDR2 (germline): DFQATT, SNEGSKA (reference sequence). CDR3 length: 18 amino acids. The V end lost 3 bases, the J end lost 3 bases, and 24 bases lay between the germline ends. Written as DNA, the CDR3 is TGCAGTGCTAGTACACCTAGAGGGGAATTGGTTGGCAAAAACATTCAGTACTTC. Translation gives CSASTPRGELVGKNIQYF.

The chain has TRBV7-9 and TRBJ1-2; TRBD1 agrees at 7 bases. Germline CDR1 and CDR2: SEHNR and FQNEAQ (reference sequence). V lost 7 bases to trimming and J lost 8 bases; unmatched junction nucleotides: 10. The CDR3 runs 13 residues. The CDR3 here is CASNIDREGGYTF. CDR3 DNA: TGTGCCAGCAACATCGACAGGGAAGGCGGCTACACCTTC.

The chain recombines TRBV7-2 with TRBJ1-3; the D is unclear. With 3 bases removed from V and 0 bases from J, the gap between germline ends came to 9 bases. The CDR3 contains 15 residues. Germline CDR1 is SGHTA and CDR2 is FQGNSA. The CDR3 sequence is CASSFSELSGNTIYF. In DNA form, the CDR3 reads TGTGCCAGCAGCTTTTCAGAACTCTCTGGAAACACCATATATTTT.

This clonotype was seen a few times. This chain links TRBV30 with TRBJ1-4; the match to TRBD1 covers 9 bases. Germline CDR1 GTSNPN, CDR2 SVGIG (reference sequence). The CDR3 covers 14 residues. V was pared by 2 bases and J by 8 bases, with 6 bases of the junction left unmatched. Written as DNA, the CDR3 is TGTGCCTGGAGTTCCGGGACAGGGATCGAAAAACTGTTTTTT. Amino acid sequence: CAWSSGTGIEKLFF.

The chain is built from TRBV9 and TRBJ1-1; D gene uncertain. Per germline, CDR1 SGDLS and CDR2 YYNGEE. This CDR3 is 12 amino acids long. The V gene lost 5 bases and the J gene lost 5 bases, with 10 bases spanning the gap. The CDR3 region is CASRKVGTEAFF. In nucleotides, the CDR3 is TGTGCCAGCAGGAAAGTAGGGACTGAAGCTTTCTTT.

V gene TRBV20-1 combines with J gene TRBJ1-1; D is unclear. V dropped 1 base and J dropped 0 bases, with 3 bases sitting between them. This CDR3 contains 12 residues. Germline V gene lookup returns CDR1 DFQATT and CDR2 SNEGSKA (reference sequence). The CDR3 is CSARALNTEAFF. CDR3 in DNA: TGCAGTGCTAGAGCGCTGAACACTGAAGCTTTCTTT.

In its sample, this clonotype was seen a few times. The genes are TRBV20-1 and TRBJ1-2, with D perhaps TRBD1 (6 bases). The CDR3 runs 13 residues. CDR1 is DFQATT and CDR2 is SNEGSKA in the germline V gene (reference sequence). V lost 0 bases and J 6 bases, leaving 11 bases between the germline ends. The CDR3 region is CSARDTGSHGYTF. In DNA, the CDR3 is TGCAGTGCTAGAGATACAGGGTCCCATGGCTACACCTTC.